This TCR beta chain was sequenced in a study of T-cell memory formation after mild COVID-19. The study, taken as a whole, reports: Chiefly within CM and EM were the contracting CD4+ clones; CD8+ ones were within EMRA. Day 15 to 85 contractors were CD4/CD8 balanced; later expanders leaned CD4+.

A note on this clonotype: What it binds is not known.

V trimming: 5 bases; J trimming: 4 bases; junction bases outside the gene matches: 5. The CDR3 extends over 15 amino acids. Per the germline V gene, CDR1 is MNHEY and CDR2 is SVGAGI. Using constant-segment primers, 5'RACE produced TCR alpha and TCR beta cDNA libraries carrying sample barcodes and UMIs. TCRdb re-called the 5' RACE reads with MiXCR, one entry per CDR3 protein. The sample holds almost 550,000 distinct CDR3 sequences, 20% seen once. V usage is TRBV6-5 and J usage is TRBJ2-5; 12 bases are shared with TRBD1. The sample taken for sequencing was PBMCs or a T cell subset sorted from them (not recorded which). This sequence originates from an adult woman who had mild COVID-19 (a few samples of this study predate the infection). Cell type and time point are not known. The CDR3 reads CASSLRDRGRETQYF. CDR3 bases: TGTGCCAGCAGTCTCCGGGACAGGGGGCGAGAGACCCAGTACTTC.